This T cell receptor beta chain emerged from a study of naive CD8 T cells in extremely preterm neonates. Without labor or membrane rupture, elective cesareans at roughly 37-41 weeks supplied term cord blood. Mothers with known HIV infection were excluded. The sample holds sorted live naive CD8+ CD45RA+CCR7+ T cells. This clone was counted only a few times. Germline trimming cut 4 bases from V and 2 bases from J; bases unmatched to any gene: 3. CDR1 and CDR2 from the germline V gene are SGHNT and YYREEE (reference sequence). The CDR3 has 14 amino acids. Sequencing was performed with immunoSEQ multiplex PCR; in TCRdb, only in-frame clones are kept and a portion is missing. The table includes thousands of clones, almost 98% detected once.

This chain joins TRBV5-4 and TRBJ2-7, with 10 nucleotides matching TRBD1. The receptor was derived from a newborn in good health. Sample: naive CD8+ T cells from cord blood. The CDR3, as DNA: TGTGCCAGCAGCACAGGGACAGGGGCCTACGAGCAGTACTTC. Its translation: CASSTGTGAYEQYF. The whole variable domain, filled in from reference TRBV5-4 and TRBJ2-7, reads ETGVTQSPTHLIKTRGQQVTLRCSSQSGHNTVSWYQQALGQGPQFIFQYYREEENGRGNFPPRFSGLQFPNYSSELNVNALELDDSALYLCASSTGTGAYEQYFGPGTRLTVT.